The 20 T cell receptor beta chains reported below all come from one sample, sequenced in a study of blood T cell repertoires in COVID-19. Sequenced by immunoSEQ multiplex PCR; TCRdb stores in-frame clones only, minus some. Of 150,000 or so clones listed, roughly 84% are singletons. Material for sequencing was PBMCs or T cells enriched from blood (not recorded which). The origin of the receptors is a human donor with acute COVID-19. The donor label of this sample is uncertain.

The rearrangement joins TRBV2 to TRBJ1-2; no definite D call. Trimming pared 5 bases from V and 0 bases from J, leaving 7 bases between. The CDR3 extends over 13 amino acids. Germline CDR1 reads SNHLY; CDR2 reads FYNNEI. CDR3 DNA sequence: TGTGCCAGCAGTCGGGTCCCTAACTATGGCTACACCTTC. This translates into CASSRVPNYGYTF.

This clone appeared once. V and J are TRBV19 and TRBJ2-2; tentative D call: TRBD1 (6 bases). The V end lost 3 bases, the J end lost 6 bases, and 8 bases lay between the germline ends. Germline V lookup: CDR1 LNHDA, CDR2 SQIVND (reference sequence). There are 13 residues in the CDR3. Here the CDR3 reads CASSIGQPGELFF. The CDR3 bases are TGTGCCAGTAGTATTGGACAGCCCGGGGAGCTGTTTTTT.

The V and J genes are TRBV5-1 and TRBJ2-6; possible D gene TRBD1, 5 bases. Germline V lookup: CDR1 SGHRS, CDR2 YFSETQ. The CDR3 contains 17 residues. Trimming cost V 0 bases and J 0 bases, with 10 bases left between them. Here the CDR3 DNA reads TGCGCCAGCAGCTTGGTGGACCAGGGCTCTGGGGCCAACGTCCTGACTTTC. Protein: CASSLVDQGSGANVLTF.

The chain uses TRBV4-1 and TRBJ2-1; 7 bases match TRBD1. Germline V gene lookup returns CDR1 MGHRA and CDR2 YSYEKL. CDR3 length: 16 residues. Trimming removed 4 bases from V and 3 bases from J; junction bases left unmatched: 9. The CDR3 sequence is CASSRFRDRGYNEQFF. CDR3 coding DNA: TGCGCCAGCAGCCGTTTCCGGGACAGAGGCTACAATGAGCAGTTCTTC.

In DNA, the CDR3 is TGTGCCTGGAGTGATTGGGGGCTACGGGGAAACACCATATATTTT. Its translation is CAWSDWGLRGNTIYF. The rearrangement joins TRBV30 to TRBJ1-3, with D tentatively TRBD1 (6 bases). Germline CDR1 reads GTSNPN; CDR2 reads SVGIG (reference sequence). The V and J ends lost 1 base and 4 bases respectively, with 14 bases between them. The CDR3 is 15 amino acids. Together with reference TRBV30 and TRBJ1-3, the CDR3 gives the full variable domain: SQTIHQWPATLVQPVGSPLSLECTVEGTSNPNLYWYRQAAGRGLQLLFYSVGIGQISSEVPQNLSASRPQDRQFILSSKKLLLSDSGFYLCAWSDWGLRGNTIYFGEGSWLTVV.

The V gene is TRBV5-8, the J gene TRBJ1-2; TRBD1 matches at 7 bases. The length of the CDR3 is 15 residues. Germline lookup yields CDR1 SGHTS and CDR2 YDEGEE. V shed 1 base and J 6 bases; nucleotides not matched to a gene: 9. The CDR3 region has the DNA TGTGCCAGCAGCTTGCTAAAAGGGGGCGCGGATGGCTACACCTTC. Translation gives CASSLLKGGADGYTF.

V and J are TRBV5-1 and TRBJ2-7, with TRBD1 identical over 9 bases. Germline V gene lookup returns CDR1 SGHRS and CDR2 YFSETQ. V lost 4 bases and J lost 5; bases outside the gene matches: 4. The CDR3 has 13 amino acids. CDR3 amino acids: CASSPGQGDEQYF. For the CDR3, the DNA is TGCGCCAGCAGCCCGGGACAGGGAGACGAGCAGTACTTC.

The rearrangement links TRBV9 to TRBJ2-3; tentative D call: TRBD1 (5 bases). Trimming removed 0 bases at V and 5 bases at J, with 7 bases between. CDR3 size: 13 residues. Germline CDR1 reads SGDLS; CDR2 reads YYNGEE. The CDR3 DNA reads as TGTGCCAGCAGCGTAGACAGGCTAGATACGCAGTATTTT. This encodes CASSVDRLDTQYF.

The V gene is TRBV29-1, the J gene TRBJ2-1; TRBD2 aligns across 10 bases. The junction had 5 bases not matched to a gene; V was cut back by 1 base and J by 5 bases. This CDR3 contains 15 residues. Per the germline V gene, CDR1 is SQVTM and CDR2 is ANQGSEA. The CDR3 region is CSVEGPSGRDNEQFF. CDR3 coding DNA: TGCAGCGTTGAAGGGCCTAGCGGGAGAGACAATGAGCAGTTCTTC.

This clone showed up just once. The CDR3 reads CASSQDRGGRREKLFF. The CDR3 coding sequence is TGCGCCAGCAGCCAAGATCGGGGGGGGCGAAGGGAAAAACTGTTTTTT. The rearrangement joins TRBV4-3 to TRBJ1-4; TRBD1 is a possible D gene (6 bases). Deletions cut 0 bases from V and 8 bases from J, with 16 bases between. CDR3 length equals 16 residues. CDR1 is LGHNA, CDR2 YSLEER, per germline.

The V and J genes are TRBV7-9 and TRBJ2-3; TRBD1 might be the D (5 bases). V lost 4 bases and J lost 6, with 11 bases in between. CDR3 length: 13 amino acids. Germline CDR1 SEHNR, CDR2 FQNEAQ (reference sequence). For the CDR3, the DNA is TGTGCCAGCAGCTCTCAGGGTCGTGATACGCAGTATTTT. Its translation: CASSSQGRDTQYF.

The chain recombines TRBV18 with TRBJ2-2; D not certain. The CDR3 is made up of 13 amino acids. Germline V lookup: CDR1 KGHSH, CDR2 LQKENI. Trimming left V 5 bases short and J 5 bases short, with 9 bases between. In DNA, the CDR3 is TGTGCCAGCTCAGCTAGTCGAACCGGGGAGCTGTTTTTT. Protein: CASSASRTGELFF.

The CDR3 is CASTPRDGTPQYF. In DNA form, the CDR3 reads TGTGCCTCCACCCCCCGGGACGGGACTCCGCAGTACTTC. This chain links TRBV30 with TRBJ2-7; a possible D gene is TRBD2 (6 bases). The CDR3 contains 13 residues. Germline values: CDR1 GTSNPN, CDR2 SVGIG (reference sequence). The germline V and J ends were trimmed by 7 bases and 9 bases, with 22 bases remaining between them.

This chain's CDR3 is CASSVGLGTGELFF. CDR3 bases: TGTGCCAGCAGCGTAGGACTAGGGACCGGGGAGCTGTTTTTT. The chain has TRBV9 and TRBJ2-2; TRBD2 might be the D (6 bases). The CDR3 has 14 residues. V shed 0 bases and J shed 5 bases, with 8 bases lying between them. Germline loops: CDR1 SGDLS, CDR2 YYNGEE.

The chain is built from TRBV9 and TRBJ1-2, with 8 nucleotides matching TRBD1. V was pared by 4 bases and J by 2 bases, with 7 bases of the junction left unmatched. Germline V gene lookup returns CDR1 SGDLS and CDR2 YYNGEE. CDR3 size: 15 residues. For the CDR3, the DNA is TGTGCCAGCAGCCCCCGGACAGGGCCGAACTATGGCTACACCTTC. Protein product: CASSPRTGPNYGYTF. Based on the CDR3 plus reference TRBV9 and TRBJ1-2, the full variable domain is DSGVTQTPKHLITATGQRVTLRCSPRSGDLSVYWYQQSLDQGLQFLIQYYNGEERAKGNILERFSAQQFPDLHSELNLSSLELGDSALYFCASSPRTGPNYGYTFGSGTRLTVV.

This clone was counted a single time. V and J are TRBV9 and TRBJ2-7, with TRBD2 matching 7 bases. Germline V gene lookup returns CDR1 SGDLS and CDR2 YYNGEE. V gave up 0 bases and J gave up 2 bases; unmatched junction bases: 5. This CDR3 region has 15 residues. The CDR3 sequence: CASSVGSGAPYEQYF. Written as DNA, the CDR3 is TGTGCCAGCAGCGTAGGGAGCGGGGCCCCCTACGAGCAGTACTTC.

The J gene is TRBJ1-5, the V gene TRBV2, with D maybe TRBD1 (5 bases). The CDR3 contains 11 residues. Germline CDR1 reads SNHLY; CDR2 reads FYNNEI. V was trimmed by 6 bases and J by 7 bases, leaving 7 bases between them. Here the CDR3 reads CASSSGQPQHF. The CDR3, as DNA: TGTGCCAGCAGCTCAGGGCAGCCCCAGCATTTT.

The rearrangement uses TRBV10-3 and TRBJ1-4; 8 positions match TRBD1. The germline CDR1 and CDR2 sequences are ENHRY and SYGVKD. The CDR3 contains 13 residues. The V and J ends lost 3 bases and 16 bases, in that order; junction bases with no gene match: 10. The DNA for the CDR3 is TGTGCCATCAGTGAACGGGGGAACAGGGGGTGGTTTTTT. This gives the protein CAISERGNRGWFF.

This clone came up once. The CDR3 sequence: CASSHLGGYQPQHF. The CDR3 coding sequence is TGTGCCAGCAGTCACCTGGGGGGATATCAGCCCCAGCATTTT. The V call is TRBV6-2 or TRBV6-3, the J call TRBJ1-5, with D possibly being TRBD1 (5 bases). The germline gives CDR1 MNHEY, CDR2 SVGEGT. The length of the CDR3 is 14 residues. V dropped 5 bases and J dropped 5 bases, with 13 bases sitting between them.

Written as DNA, the CDR3 is TGTGCCAGTAGTATGTGGCAGGGTGCCGAAAAACTGTTTTTT. It translates to CASSMWQGAEKLFF. The J gene is TRBJ1-4, the V gene TRBV19, with D maybe TRBD1 (5 bases). In germline, CDR1 is LNHDA, CDR2 SQIVND (reference sequence). The V gene lost 3 bases and the J gene lost 8 bases, with 13 bases spanning the gap. This CDR3 spans 14 amino acids.